This T cell receptor beta chain was sequenced in a study of blood T cell repertoires in COVID-19. The overall study: There were acute and convalescent COVID-19 samples, and they came from the United States, Italy and Spain.

Here immunoSEQ multiplex PCR was the method, and the copy in TCRdb shows in-frame clones only, minus some. The data show roughly 250,000 clones, roughly 85% seen once. This CDR3 region has 14 residues. V was clipped by 4 bases and J by 1 base; unmatched bases: 4. Germline V gene lookup returns CDR1 SGHNT and CDR2 YYREEE (reference sequence). The receptor was isolated from a middle-aged woman who had been exposed to COVID-19. The chain carries TRBV5-4 and TRBJ2-5; 7 positions agree with TRBD1. The material sequenced was PBMCs or T cells enriched from blood (not recorded which). CDR3 protein: CASSLRQGQETQYF. The CDR3 nucleotides are TGTGCCAGCAGCCTACGACAGGGCCAAGAGACCCAGTACTTC.